The 9 T cell receptor beta chains listed next were all sequenced from one sample in a study of blood T cell repertoires in COVID-19. Profiled with immunoSEQ multiplex PCR; TCRdb holds only in-frame clones, not every one. The table has about 170,000 clones, around 82% seen once. Sequenced input: peripheral blood. These receptors all come from a woman in her 70s who had recovered from COVID-19.

This chain links TRBV2 with TRBJ1-1; TRBD1 is a possible D gene (5 bases). V lost 5 bases to trimming and J lost 0 bases, with 10 bases between them. The CDR3 is made up of 14 amino acids. CDR1 and CDR2 from the germline V gene are SNHLY and FYNNEI. The CDR3, as DNA: TGTGCCAGCAGTAAAGGGGAGGTGAACACTGAAGCTTTCTTT. Translated: CASSKGEVNTEAFF.

The chain has TRBV9 and TRBJ2-3; D perhaps matches TRBD1 (6 bases). The CDR3 totals 15 residues. V lost 4 bases and J 9 bases, leaving 21 bases between the germline ends. Germline V gene lookup returns CDR1 SGDLS and CDR2 YYNGEE. The DNA of the CDR3 is TGTGCCAGCAGCAGAGCTCCAGGGGCCGAGAAGACGCAGTATTTT. Encoded protein: CASSRAPGAEKTQYF.

This clone was found a few times. The CDR3 is CASSPAGTSGGAGNEQFF. CDR3 in DNA: TGTGCCAGCAGCCCCGCCGGGACTAGCGGGGGGGCTGGTAATGAGCAGTTCTTC. The chain couples TRBV11-3 to TRBJ2-1; 16 bases match TRBD2. Germline V gene lookup returns CDR1 SGHNT and CDR2 YENEEA. Trimming cost V 5 bases and J 7 bases; bases outside gene matches: 11. The CDR3 has 18 residues.

This chain links TRBV5-1 with TRBJ1-2; TRBD1 matches 9 bases. This CDR3 spans 14 amino acids. V dropped 4 bases and J dropped 4; count of bases not matched to a gene: 5. The germline V gene encodes CDR1 SGHRS and CDR2 YFSETQ. CDR3 DNA: TGCGCCAGCAGCATCGGACAGGGGCTCTATGGCTACACCTTC. This codes for CASSIGQGLYGYTF.

The V call is TRBV6-6, the J call TRBJ1-1; possibly TRBD1 for D (6 bases). In germline, CDR1 is MNHNY, CDR2 SVGAGI (reference sequence). V was clipped by 2 bases and J by 2 bases, with 12 bases between them. The CDR3 covers 15 residues. CDR3 DNA sequence: TGTGCCAGCAGTTACCGACAGGCCCGAAACACTGAAGCTTTCTTT. Protein: CASSYRQARNTEAFF.

The chain links TRBV29-1 to TRBJ1-1; 7 positions agree with TRBD1. This CDR3 has 13 amino acids. CDR1 is SQVTM and CDR2 is ANQGSEA in the germline V gene. After removal of 7 bases from V and 0 bases from J, the junction contained 5 bases not matched to a gene. In DNA, the CDR3 is TGCAGCGCCGAGGGACAGATGAACACTGAAGCTTTCTTT. Protein product: CSAEGQMNTEAFF. The whole variable domain, remainder taken from reference TRBV29-1 and TRBJ1-1, is SAVISQKPSRDICQRGTSLTIQCQVDSQVTMMFWYRQQPGQSLTLIATANQGSEATYESGFVIDKFPISRPNLTFSTLTVSNMSPEDSSIYLCSAEGQMNTEAFFGQGTRLTVV.

This chain connects TRBV10-3 to TRBJ2-7; a weak D match, TRBD2 (5 bases). The CDR3 totals 14 residues. V gave up 3 bases and J gave up 3 bases, with 12 bases separating them. CDR1 is ENHRY, CDR2 SYGVKD, per germline. The CDR3 sequence is CAISEMRASYEQYF. The CDR3 nucleotides read TGTGCCATCAGTGAAATGCGGGCAAGCTACGAGCAGTACTTC.

J is TRBJ1-6 and V is TRBV7-2; D is perhaps TRBD1 (5 bases). Trimming removed 7 bases from V and 8 bases from J, with 15 bases in between. Per germline, CDR1 SGHTA and CDR2 FQGNSA. The CDR3 has 14 amino acids. The CDR3 region has the DNA TGTGCCAGCACTCGCGAGGCGACAGATTCACCCCTCCACTTT. Residues: CASTREATDSPLHF.

V is TRBV29-1 and J is TRBJ2-1, with 8 positions matching TRBD2. The V segment lost 0 bases and the J segment 4 bases; nucleotides outside the gene matches: 14. The CDR3 contains 18 residues. In germline, CDR1 is SQVTM, CDR2 ANQGSEA. This CDR3 reads CSVEDRGGPTKFYNEQFF. CDR3 bases: TGCAGCGTTGAAGACCGGGGGGGGCCCACAAAGTTTTACAATGAGCAGTTCTTC.